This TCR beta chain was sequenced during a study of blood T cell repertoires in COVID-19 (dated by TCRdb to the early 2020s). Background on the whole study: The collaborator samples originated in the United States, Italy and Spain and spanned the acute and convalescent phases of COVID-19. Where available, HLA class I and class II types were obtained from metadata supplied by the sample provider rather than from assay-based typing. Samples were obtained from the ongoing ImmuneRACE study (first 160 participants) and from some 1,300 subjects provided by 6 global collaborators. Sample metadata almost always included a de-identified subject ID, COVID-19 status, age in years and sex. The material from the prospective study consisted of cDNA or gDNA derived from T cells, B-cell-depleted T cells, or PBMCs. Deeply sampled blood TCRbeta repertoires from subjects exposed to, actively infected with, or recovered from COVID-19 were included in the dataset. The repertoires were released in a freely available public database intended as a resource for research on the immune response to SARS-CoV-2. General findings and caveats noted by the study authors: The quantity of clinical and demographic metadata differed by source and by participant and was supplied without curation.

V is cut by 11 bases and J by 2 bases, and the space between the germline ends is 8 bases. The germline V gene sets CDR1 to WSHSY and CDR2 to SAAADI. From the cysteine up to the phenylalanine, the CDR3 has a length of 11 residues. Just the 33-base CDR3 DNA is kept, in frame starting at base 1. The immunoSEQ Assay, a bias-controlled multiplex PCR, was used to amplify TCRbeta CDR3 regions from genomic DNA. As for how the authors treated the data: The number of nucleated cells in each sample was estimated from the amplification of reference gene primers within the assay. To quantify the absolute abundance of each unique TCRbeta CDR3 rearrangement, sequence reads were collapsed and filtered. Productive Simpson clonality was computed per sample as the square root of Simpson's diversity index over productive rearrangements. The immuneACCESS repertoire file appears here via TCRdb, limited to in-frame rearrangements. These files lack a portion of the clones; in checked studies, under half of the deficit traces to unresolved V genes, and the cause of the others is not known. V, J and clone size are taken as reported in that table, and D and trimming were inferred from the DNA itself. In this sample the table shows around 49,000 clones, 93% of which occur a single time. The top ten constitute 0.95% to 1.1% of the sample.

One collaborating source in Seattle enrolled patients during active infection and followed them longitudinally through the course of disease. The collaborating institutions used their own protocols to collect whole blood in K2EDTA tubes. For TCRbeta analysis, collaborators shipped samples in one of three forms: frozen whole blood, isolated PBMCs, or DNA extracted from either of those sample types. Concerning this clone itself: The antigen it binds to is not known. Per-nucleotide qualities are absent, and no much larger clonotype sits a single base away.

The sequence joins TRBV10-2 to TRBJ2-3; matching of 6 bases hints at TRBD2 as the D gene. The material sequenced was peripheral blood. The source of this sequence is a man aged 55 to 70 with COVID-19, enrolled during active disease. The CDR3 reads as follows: CAGGTTDTQYF. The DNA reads TGCGCCGGCGGGACCACAGATACGCAGTATTTT.